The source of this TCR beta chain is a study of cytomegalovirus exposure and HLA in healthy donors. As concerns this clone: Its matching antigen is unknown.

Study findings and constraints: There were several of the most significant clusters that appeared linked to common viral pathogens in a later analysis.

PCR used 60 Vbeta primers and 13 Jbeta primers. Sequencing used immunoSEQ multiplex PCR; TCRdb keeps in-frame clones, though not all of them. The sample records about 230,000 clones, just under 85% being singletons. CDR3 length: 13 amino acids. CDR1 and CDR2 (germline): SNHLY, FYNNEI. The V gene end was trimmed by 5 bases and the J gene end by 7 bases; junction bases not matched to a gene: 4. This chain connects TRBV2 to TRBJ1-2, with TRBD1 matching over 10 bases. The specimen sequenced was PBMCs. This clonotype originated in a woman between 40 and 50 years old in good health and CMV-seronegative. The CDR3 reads CASSWTGGGGYTF. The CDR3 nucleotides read TGTGCCAGCAGTTGGACAGGGGGTGGTGGCTACACCTTC.